This T cell receptor beta chain was recovered during a study of CD8+ T cells in alopecia areata. The V gene's germline CDR1 is SEHNR and CDR2 FQNEAQ (reference sequence). Trimming at V came to 4 bases and at J to 3 bases, leaving 6 bases not matched to a gene. CDR3 length: 17 residues. cDNA reverse transcribed from extracted RNA served as the sequencing template. Generated by immunoSEQ multiplex PCR, the TCRdb table keeps only in-frame clones and is missing some. The sample carries roughly 64,000 clones, roughly 40% recorded once. Sorting of PBMCs yielded the CD4+ and CD8+ T cells. This sequence originates from a human donor with alopecia areata. The source material was NKG2D-low CD8+ T cells sorted from blood. This chain links TRBV7-9 with TRBJ2-1, with 13 bases that match TRBD2. For the CDR3, the DNA is TGTGCCAGCAGCTCCGGACTAGCGGGAGCTTTCTACAATGAGCAGTTCTTC. It translates to CASSSGLAGAFYNEQFF.